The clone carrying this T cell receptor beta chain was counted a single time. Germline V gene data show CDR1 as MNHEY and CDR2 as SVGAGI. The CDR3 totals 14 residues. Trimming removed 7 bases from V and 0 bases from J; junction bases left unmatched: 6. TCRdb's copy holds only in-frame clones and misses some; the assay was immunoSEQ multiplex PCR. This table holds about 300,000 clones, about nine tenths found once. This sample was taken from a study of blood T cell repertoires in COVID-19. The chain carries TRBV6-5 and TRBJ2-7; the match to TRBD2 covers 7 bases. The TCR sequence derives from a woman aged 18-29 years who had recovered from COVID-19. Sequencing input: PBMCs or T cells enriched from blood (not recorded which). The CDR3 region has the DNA TGTGCCAGCACCAAACGGGGGGACTCCTACGAGCAGTACTTC. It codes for CASTKRGDSYEQYF.